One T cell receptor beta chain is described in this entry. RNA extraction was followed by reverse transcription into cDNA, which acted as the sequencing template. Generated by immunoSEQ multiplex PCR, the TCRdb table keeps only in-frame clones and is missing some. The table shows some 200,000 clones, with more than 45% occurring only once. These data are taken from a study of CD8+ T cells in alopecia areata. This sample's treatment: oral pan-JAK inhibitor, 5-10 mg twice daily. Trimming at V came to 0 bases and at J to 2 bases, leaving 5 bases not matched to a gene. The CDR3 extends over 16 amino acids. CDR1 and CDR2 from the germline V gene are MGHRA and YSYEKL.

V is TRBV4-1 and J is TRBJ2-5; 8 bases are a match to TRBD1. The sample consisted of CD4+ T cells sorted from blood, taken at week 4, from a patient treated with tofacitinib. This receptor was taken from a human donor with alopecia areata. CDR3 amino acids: CASSQDGQGRQETQYF. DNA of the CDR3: TGCGCCAGCAGCCAAGATGGACAGGGCCGACAAGAGACCCAGTACTTC.